This entry is about one TCR beta chain. The germline CDR1 and CDR2 sequences are SGHVS and FQNEAQ. The CDR3 consists of 14 residues. Trimming removed 5 bases from V and 6 bases from J, with 16 bases in between. The data derive from a study of T cell responses to AZD1222 COVID-19 vaccine. TCRdb's copy holds only in-frame clones and misses some; the assay was immunoSEQ multiplex PCR. The sample records some 160,000 clones, around nine tenths being singletons. This clonotype originated in an adult in good health. This chain joins TRBV7-8 and TRBJ1-2; possibly TRBD1 for D (5 bases). The sample was peripheral blood, taken on day 0 of AZD1222 vaccination. Here the CDR3 DNA reads TGTGCCAGCAGCCACTCGGCAGGGTTTGATGGCTACACCTTC. The encoded protein is CASSHSAGFDGYTF.